Below are 12 T cell receptor beta chains sequenced from a single sample in a study of blood T cell repertoires in COVID-19. Libraries were prepared by immunoSEQ multiplex PCR; TCRdb keeps only in-frame clonotypes and omits some of them. The sample has about 440,000 clones, around 90% seen once. The sample was PBMCs or T cells enriched from blood (not recorded which). The source of these receptors is a woman under 30 with acute COVID-19.

The chain is built from TRBV29-1 and TRBJ2-2; TRBD1 is a possible D gene (5 bases). The CDR3 is 11 residues long. Germline values: CDR1 SQVTM, CDR2 ANQGSEA. Trimming removed 6 bases at V and 6 bases at J, with 8 bases between. CDR3 protein: CSVLGAGELFF. CDR3 DNA: TGCAGCGTGTTAGGGGCCGGGGAGCTGTTTTTT.

The chain uses TRBV7-3 and TRBJ1-2; D gene uncertain. CDR3 length equals 16 residues. The germline V gene has CDR1 SGHTA and CDR2 FQGTGA. Trimming removed 6 bases from V and 7 bases from J, with 24 bases in between. The CDR3 sequence is CASSPSPTLPLGGYTF. CDR3 coding DNA: TGTGCCAGCAGTCCGTCACCGACCCTACCCCTAGGTGGCTACACCTTC.

The V and J genes are TRBV7-8 and TRBJ1-4, with TRBD1 matching over 7 bases. The germline V gene has CDR1 SGHVS and CDR2 FQNEAQ. This CDR3 comprises 16 residues. J lost 4 bases, V lost 5 bases, and 10 bases had no gene match. CDR3: CASSTRPGQSNEKLFF. The CDR3 nucleotides are TGTGCCAGCAGCACCCGACCGGGACAGAGTAATGAAAAACTGTTTTTT. Full variable domain (remainder filled in from reference TRBV7-8 and TRBJ1-4): GAGVSQSPRYKVAKRGQDVALRCDPISGHVSLFWYQQALGQGPEFLTYFQNEAQLDKSGLPSDRFFAERPEGSVSTLKIQRTQQEDSAVYLCASSTRPGQSNEKLFFGSGTQLSVL.

V gene TRBV12-5 combines with J gene TRBJ1-1; a weak D match, TRBD1 (5 bases). The CDR3 is 14 amino acids. Trimming took 5 bases from V and 5 from J, leaving 15 bases between them. Germline values: CDR1 LGHNT, CDR2 FRNRAP. CDR3 DNA sequence: TGTGCTAGTGGTACTCAGGGTGTGGAAACTGAAGCTTTCTTT. Protein: CASGTQGVETEAFF.

The DNA for the CDR3 is TGTGCCAGCAGCCTCCAGTCCGGGACAGGGGGCCTCACTGAAGCTTTCTTT. This sequence encodes CASSLQSGTGGLTEAFF. V is TRBV9 and J is TRBJ1-1, with 12 nucleotides matching TRBD1. The CDR3 is made up of 17 amino acids. V lost 4 bases, J lost 4 bases, and 11 bases stayed unmatched. Germline CDR1 is SGDLS and CDR2 is YYNGEE. The variable domain in full, completed from reference TRBV9 and TRBJ1-1, reads DSGVTQTPKHLITATGQRVTLRCSPRSGDLSVYWYQQSLDQGLQFLIQYYNGEERAKGNILERFSAQQFPDLHSELNLSSLELGDSALYFCASSLQSGTGGLTEAFFGQGTRLTVV.

The chain joins TRBV12-3 or TRBV12-4 to TRBJ1-5; no firm D call. V shed 5 bases and J shed 7 bases, with 9 bases lying between them. The CDR3 contains 12 residues. CDR3 DNA: TGTGCCAGCAGTACGCGCCCCCAGCCCCAGCATTTT. Translation gives CASSTRPQPQHF.

As to this clone: The same CDR3 is also encoded by other DNA sequences in this sample. The chain recombines TRBV7-8 with TRBJ1-5; possible D gene TRBD1, 6 bases. The V gene's germline CDR1 is SGHVS and CDR2 FQNEAQ. The CDR3 is 15 residues long. V was trimmed by 3 bases and J by 6 bases, leaving 15 bases between them. This CDR3 is CASSLDRGQGQPQHF. The CDR3 DNA is TGTGCCAGCAGCTTGGACAGAGGGCAGGGTCAGCCCCAGCATTTT.

This chain links TRBV2 with TRBJ1-1; tentatively, D is TRBD1 (5 bases). CDR3 length: 13 amino acids. Germline lookup yields CDR1 SNHLY and CDR2 FYNNEI. Trimming removed 11 bases from V and 0 bases from J, with 13 bases in between. The CDR3 protein is CAVLGAMNTEAFF. CDR3 nucleotide sequence: TGTGCCGTCTTAGGGGCCATGAACACTGAAGCTTTCTTT. Looking up the rest from reference TRBV2 and TRBJ1-1 gives the full variable domain: EPEVTQTPSHQVTQMGQEVILRCVPISNHLYFYWYRQILGQKVEFLVSFYNNEISEKSEIFDDQFSVERPDGSNFTLKIRSTKLEDSAMYFCAVLGAMNTEAFFGQGTRLTVV.

J is TRBJ1-3 and V is TRBV29-1; D unclear. The ends were cut back, 4 bases at V and 0 bases at J, with 10 bases in the middle. CDR3 length equals 14 residues. Germline CDR1 SQVTM, CDR2 ANQGSEA. The CDR3 loop is CSVGWADSGNTIYF. The CDR3 DNA reads as TGCAGCGTTGGTTGGGCAGACTCTGGAAACACCATATATTTT.

The chain joins TRBV19 to TRBJ1-5, with TRBD1 matching 7 bases. The V gene end was trimmed by 6 bases and the J gene end by 4 bases; junction bases not matched to a gene: 3. Germline CDR1 and CDR2: LNHDA and SQIVND (reference sequence). The CDR3 runs 13 residues. Here the CDR3 DNA reads TGTGCCAGTAGCGGGGACAGAAATCAGCCCCAGCATTTT. Its protein is CASSGDRNQPQHF.

This chain joins TRBV14 and TRBJ1-5, with D hard to call. V was cut by 0 bases and J by 7 bases, with 7 bases left in between. The CDR3 covers 13 residues. The germline V gene encodes CDR1 SGHDN and CDR2 FVKESK. CDR3 residues: CASSQDLGQPQHF. For the CDR3, the DNA is TGTGCCAGCAGCCAAGATCTGGGCCAGCCCCAGCATTTT. Drawing the rest from reference TRBV14 and TRBJ1-5, the complete variable domain is EAGVTQFPSHSVIEKGQTVTLRCDPISGHDNLYWYRRVMGKEIKFLLHFVKESKQDESGMPNNRFLAERTGGTYSTLKVQPAELEDSGVYFCASSQDLGQPQHFGDGTRLSIL.

V gene TRBV10-1 combines with J gene TRBJ2-7; 8 bases map to TRBD1. The CDR3 contains 15 residues. V trimming: 3 bases; J trimming: 1 base; junction bases outside the gene matches: 5. Germline assignment: CDR1 WNHNN and CDR2 SYGVQD (reference sequence). CDR3 DNA: TGCGCCAGCAGTGATAGGAGACAGGGGTCCTACGAGCAGTACTTC. Translated, it gives CASSDRRQGSYEQYF.